This TCR beta chain was sequenced during a study of monozygotic twins with inflammatory bowel disease. TCRdb reprocessed the 5' RACE reads, keeping one entry per CDR3 protein, no DNA. Its listing shows approximately 120,000 distinct CDR3 sequences. This CDR3 contains 14 residues. Looked up from germline, CDR1 is LNHNV and CDR2 is YYDKDF (reference sequence). This clonotype originated in a human donor with ulcerative colitis or Crohn's disease, or a healthy co-twin of an affected twin (not recorded which). This rearrangement joins TRBV15 to TRBJ1-1; TCRdb's assignment of TRBD1 cannot be checked, as there is no DNA. Sequencing input: blood. CDR3 in amino acids: CATSRDRGRTEAFF.